The rows below give T cell receptor beta chains drawn from one sample of a study of Graves' ophthalmopathy and Graves' hyperthyroidism. TCRdb re-derived calls from the multiplex PCR reads in MiXCR, one entry per CDR3 protein. The table lists hundreds of thousands of distinct CDR3 sequences, approximately 15% of them singletons. The sequencing sample was made of peripheral blood. The receptors were sampled from a woman in her late teens or twenties with stable Graves' hyperthyroidism. Each CDR3 is given with its conserved first and last residue. Each record gives: J gene, clone size, V gene, D gene, CDR3 protein, CDR3 DNA. D genes are given only for firm matches. Size is stated for part of the rows, as once, few or many counts, or as a class when the clone is expanded.

>TRBJ2-2|many|TRBV5-1|-
CASGTVMNTGELFF
TGCGCCAGCGGTACAGTGATGAACACCGGGGAGCTGTTTTTT
>TRBJ2-2|few|TRBV5-1|-
CASTLLGETGELFF
TGCGCCAGCACCCTGCTGGGGGAAACCGGGGAGCTGTTTTTT
>TRBJ1-2|many|TRBV5-1|-
CASKRGEGSSGYTF
TGCGCCAGCAAAAGGGGGGAGGGATCATCCGGCTACACCTTC
>TRBJ1-6|-|TRBV6-5|TRBD1
CASSYQASPVGQGFSPLHF
TGTGCCAGCAGTTATCAAGCCTCACCGGTGGGACAGGGTTTTTCACCCCTCCACTTT
>TRBJ2-5|-|TRBV20-1|TRBD2
CSALTGGGAQSVETQYF
TGCAGTGCACTCACTGGCGGGGGGGCCCAATCTGTAGAGACCCAGTACTTC
>TRBJ2-3|-|TRBV10-2|TRBD1
CASSESTRTGWGTDTQYF
TGCGCCAGCAGTGAGTCCACCAGGACAGGGTGGGGCACAGATACGCAGTATTTT
>TRBJ2-5|many|TRBV7-9|-
CASRANLLETQYF
TGTGCCAGCAGGGCGAACCTGTTGGAGACCCAGTACTTC
>TRBJ1-5|few|TRBV20-1|-
CSARGIQGGQPQHF
TGCAGTGCTAGAGGTATCCAGGGAGGTCAGCCCCAGCATTTT
>TRBJ2-4|many|TRBV12-3/TRBV12-4|-
CASSPAFVGLKNIQYF
TGTGCCAGCAGTCCCGCCTTTGTAGGGCTTAAAAACATTCAGTACTTC
>TRBJ1-1|many|TRBV11-2|-
CASSLNNPEAFF
TGTGCCAGCAGCTTGAATAACCCTGAAGCTTTCTTT
>TRBJ1-1|many|TRBV20-1|TRBD1
CSARKTGTTEAFF
TGCAGTGCTAGAAAGACAGGGACCACTGAAGCTTTCTTT
>TRBJ2-7|-|TRBV12-3/TRBV12-4|-
CASSLGGVRGSYEQYF
TGTGCCAGCAGCCTCGGCGGAGTTCGGGGCTCCTACGAGCAGTACTTC
>TRBJ1-1|-|TRBV7-2|-
CASSSDMLNTEAFF
TGTGCCAGCAGCTCCGACATGTTGAACACTGAAGCTTTCTTT
>TRBJ2-7|few|TRBV5-5|-
CASNGRRPYEQYF
TGTGCCAGCAACGGACGTCGCCCGTACGAGCAGTACTTC
>TRBJ1-1|many|TRBV19|-
CASTRRSMNTEAFF
TGTGCCAGTACCCGACGTAGCATGAACACTGAAGCTTTCTTT
>TRBJ2-4|many|TRBV20-1|-
CSASPNKNIQYF
TGCAGTGCTAGTCCAAACAAAAACATTCAGTACTTC
>TRBJ1-2|few|TRBV30|-
CAWSRGRDVNGYTF
TGTGCCTGGAGTCGCGGACGGGACGTTAATGGCTACACCTTC
>TRBJ1-2|many|TRBV10-3|-
CARRGDSTF
TGTGCCAGGAGGGGGGATAGCACCTTC
>TRBJ2-7|many|TRBV15|-
CATSRDREYEQYF
TGTGCCACCAGCAGAGATAGGGAATACGAGCAGTACTTC
>TRBJ1-1|many|TRBV27|-
CASTPFTEAFF
TGTGCCAGCACCCCTTTCACTGAAGCTTTCTTT
>TRBJ1-1|-|TRBV10-3|-
CAITLTRWDTEAFF
TGTGCCATCACTTTGACGAGGTGGGACACTGAAGCTTTCTTT
>TRBJ1-1|many|TRBV12-5|-
CASGLDTVTEAFF
TGTGCTAGTGGTTTGGACACGGTCACTGAAGCTTTCTTT
>TRBJ2-5|many|TRBV20-1|TRBD2
CSAPLAGGIQETQYF
TGCAGTGCACCACTAGCGGGGGGGATCCAAGAGACCCAGTACTTC
>TRBJ1-1|many|TRBV7-2|-
CASSLGSWENTEAFF
TGTGCCAGCAGCTTAGGATCCTGGGAGAACACTGAAGCTTTCTTT
>TRBJ1-2|-|TRBV5-8|-
CASSFGREGYTF
TGTGCCAGCAGCTTTGGACGGGAGGGCTACACCTTC
>TRBJ1-3|many|TRBV6-5|-
CASSYWGAGNTIYF
TGTGCCAGCAGTTACTGGGGGGCTGGAAACACCATATATTTT
>TRBJ2-7|few|TRBV27|-
CASSPQQAYEQYF
TGTGCCAGCAGTCCCCAGCAGGCCTACGAGCAGTACTTC
>TRBJ2-2|many|TRBV24-1|-
CATRPRYTGELFF
TGTGCCACCAGGCCGAGGTACACCGGGGAGCTGTTTTTT
>TRBJ1-5|many|TRBV12-3/TRBV12-4|-
CASSQPDQPQHF
TGTGCCAGCAGTCAACCCGACCAGCCCCAGCATTTT
>TRBJ2-7|many|TRBV2|TRBD1
CASKKTTGSEQYF
TGTGCCAGCAAAAAAACGACAGGGAGTGAGCAGTACTTC
>TRBJ1-1|medium-sized|TRBV7-2|-
CASSAGRRNTEAFF
TGTGCCAGCAGCGCGGGACGGAGGAACACTGAAGCTTTCTTT
>TRBJ1-1|many|TRBV11-2|-
CASSLDRQITEAFF
TGTGCCAGCAGCTTAGACCGGCAGATAACTGAAGCTTTCTTT
>TRBJ2-2|-|TRBV11-2|TRBD1
CASSHGTEAYTGELFF
TGTGCCAGCAGCCACGGGACAGAAGCCTACACCGGGGAGCTGTTTTTT
>TRBJ1-2|many|TRBV15|TRBD1
CATSRGGDRTNYGYTF
TGTGCCACCAGCAGAGGGGGGGACAGAACTAACTATGGCTACACCTTC
>TRBJ1-1|many|TRBV20-1|-
CSASQGAGMNTEAFF
TGCAGTGCTAGCCAAGGGGCGGGGATGAACACTGAAGCTTTCTTT
>TRBJ2-2|many|TRBV20-1|-
CSARDIGQSNTGELFF
TGCAGTGCTAGAGATATCGGACAGAGCAACACCGGGGAGCTGTTTTTT